These T cell receptor beta chains were read from a single sample in a study of T cell responses to AZD1222 COVID-19 vaccine. Using immunoSEQ multiplex PCR, the repertoire was profiled, and TCRdb retains in-frame clones only, with some absent. The table records about 130,000 clones, around 94% of them present only once. The sequencing here drew on peripheral blood, taken on day 0 of AZD1222 vaccination. The receptor source for this set is an adult in good health. The CDR3 runs from the conserved cysteine through the conserved F or W. D genes are given only for firm matches. Rows may omit the clone size; those that give it use once, few, many or a size class.

D gene	V gene	clone size	J gene	CDR3 protein	CDR3 DNA
TRBD1	TRBV19	-	TRBJ1-2	CASKPPGQASYLYGYTF	TGTGCCAGTAAGCCACCGGGACAGGCGAGCTACCTCTATGGCTACACCTTC
TRBD2	TRBV24-1	-	TRBJ2-3	CATSDQGLAGVKTDTQYF	TGTGCCACCAGTGATCAAGGACTAGCGGGAGTAAAAACAGATACGCAGTATTTT
TRBD1	TRBV4-3	-	TRBJ1-2	CASSQVFEQGENYGYTF	TGCGCCAGCAGCCAAGTATTCGAACAGGGGGAAAACTATGGCTACACCTTC
-	TRBV9	-	TRBJ1-5	CASSVDPRDQPQHF	TGTGCCAGCAGCGTGGACCCCAGAGATCAGCCCCAGCATTTT
TRBD2	TRBV19	-	TRBJ2-1	CASSKGLAGGASYNEQFF	TGTGCCAGTAGTAAGGGACTAGCGGGAGGTGCGTCCTACAATGAGCAGTTCTTC
TRBD1	TRBV11-3	-	TRBJ1-5	CASSATGGKEPQHF	TGTGCCAGCAGCGCGACAGGGGGAAAGGAGCCCCAGCATTTT
-	TRBV11-2	-	TRBJ1-1	CASSLAMNTEAFF	TGTGCCAGCAGCTTAGCCATGAACACTGAAGCTTTCTTT
TRBD1	TRBV2	few	TRBJ2-3	CATSGQDTDTQYF	TGTGCCACCTCGGGACAGGACACAGATACGCAGTATTTT
-	TRBV6-5	-	TRBJ1-1	CASSRVLNTEAFF	TGTGCCAGCAGCAGGGTGTTGAACACTGAAGCTTTCTTT
TRBD1	TRBV3-1/TRBV3-2	-	TRBJ1-2	CASSHSGTAPYGYTF	TGTGCCAGCAGCCATAGCGGGACAGCTCCCTATGGCTACACCTTC
-	TRBV4-1	-	TRBJ2-1	CASSQEPYGAYNEQFF	TGCGCCAGCAGCCAAGAACCTTACGGGGCCTACAATGAGCAGTTCTTC
TRBD1	TRBV28	-	TRBJ1-2	CASRPGTGGLYGYTF	TGTGCCAGCAGGCCCGGGACAGGGGGCCTTTATGGCTACACCTTC
-	TRBV9	once	TRBJ1-2	CASSVFPSANYGCTF	TGTGCCAGCAGCGTATTCCCTTCAGCTAACTATGGCTGCACCTTC
-	TRBV4-1	few	TRBJ2-7	CASSLHSGYEQYF	TGCGCCAGCAGCCTTCATTCGGGGTACGAGCAGTACTTC
TRBD1	TRBV29-1	-	TRBJ1-1	CSVQGGTEAFF	TGCAGCGTGCAGGGGGGGACTGAAGCTTTCTTT
-	TRBV5-1	-	TRBJ1-1	CASSLAGNTEAFF	TGCGCCAGCAGCTTGGCGGGGAACACTGAAGCTTTCTTT
-	TRBV29-1	-	TRBJ2-3	CSGVGRRTDTQYF	TGCAGCGGTGTGGGACGAAGAACAGATACGCAGTATTTT
-	TRBV4-3	-	TRBJ2-7	CASSQDPASSYEQYF	TGCGCCAGCAGCCAAGATCCCGCTAGCTCCTACGAGCAGTACTTC
TRBD2	TRBV9	once	TRBJ2-7	CASSEGLHDEQYF	TGTGCCAGCAGCGAGGGACTACACGACGAGCAGTACTTC
-	TRBV7-9	-	TRBJ2-1	CASSGNRQVISSYNEQFF	TGTGCCAGCAGCGGGAACCGACAGGTGATAAGCTCCTACAATGAGCAGTTCTTC
TRBD2	TRBV6-1	-	TRBJ2-1	CASSEVRTSGVYNEQFF	TGTGCCAGCAGTGAAGTGCGGACTAGCGGAGTCTACAATGAGCAGTTCTTC
TRBD1	TRBV6-5	once	TRBJ2-7	CASRPGTGGRYEQYF	TGTGCCAGCAGACCAGGGACAGGGGGCAGGTACGAGCAGTACTTC
-	TRBV27	-	TRBJ2-1	CASSLSPPGDEQFF	TGTGCCAGCAGTTTAAGTCCCCCTGGGGATGAGCAGTTCTTC
-	TRBV6-2/TRBV6-3	-	TRBJ1-5	CASSSTPTGTPSNQPQHF	TGTGCCAGCAGTTCTACGCCGACCGGGACACCTAGCAATCAGCCCCAGCATTTT
-	TRBV30	-	TRBJ1-5	CAWSIGNQPQHF	TGTGCCTGGAGTATAGGCAATCAGCCCCAGCATTTT
TRBD1	TRBV7-8	-	TRBJ1-1	CASSLWTGGTEAFF	TGTGCCAGCAGCTTATGGACAGGTGGAACTGAAGCTTTCTTT
-	TRBV7-9	-	TRBJ1-1	CASSLADLGSNTEAFF	TGTGCCAGCAGCTTAGCGGACCTGGGCAGCAACACTGAAGCTTTCTTT
TRBD2	TRBV6-2/TRBV6-3	-	TRBJ2-3	CASSYANPGTSGRQDTQYF	TGTGCCAGCAGTTACGCCAATCCCGGGACTAGCGGGAGGCAAGATACGCAGTATTTT
-	TRBV27	-	TRBJ1-6	CATSGTAPSSYNSPLHF	TGTGCCACCTCCGGGACTGCGCCTAGCTCCTATAATTCACCCCTCCACTTT
TRBD2	TRBV10-3	-	TRBJ2-3	CAISVGGAGGSTDTQYF	TGTGCCATCAGTGTCGGGGGAGCGGGAGGGAGCACAGATACGCAGTATTTT
-	TRBV6-5	-	TRBJ1-2	CASSYVRKANYGYTF	TGTGCCAGCAGTTACGTGAGAAAGGCTAACTATGGCTACACCTTC
-	TRBV2	-	TRBJ1-2	CASSEVRNYGYTF	TGTGCCAGCAGTGAAGTCCGGAACTATGGCTACACCTTC
TRBD1	TRBV11-2	-	TRBJ1-1	CASSLRAGGETEAFF	TGTGCCAGCAGCTTGAGGGCAGGGGGCGAGACTGAAGCTTTCTTT
-	TRBV7-8	-	TRBJ1-2	CASSLTRIPYGYTF	TGTGCCAGCAGCTTAACCCGGATTCCCTATGGCTACACCTTC
-	TRBV3-1/TRBV3-2	-	TRBJ2-6	CASSQEIRRSRGNSGANVLTF	TGTGCCAGCAGCCAAGAGATCCGGAGGAGCAGGGGTAACTCTGGGGCCAACGTCCTGACTTTC
-	TRBV24-1	-	TRBJ2-1	CATRSGANNEQFF	TGTGCCACCCGTTCCGGGGCCAACAATGAGCAGTTCTTC
-	TRBV19	few	TRBJ1-5	CASSQTGGGGNQPQHF	TGTGCCAGTAGCCAAACAGGCGGAGGGGGCAATCAGCCCCAGCATTTT
TRBD1	TRBV5-1	-	TRBJ2-7	CASSSGQGHEQYF	TGCGCCAGCAGCTCCGGACAGGGCCACGAGCAGTACTTC
TRBD1	TRBV25-1	-	TRBJ1-2	CASSEWGQFDYGYTF	TGTGCCAGCAGTGAATGGGGACAGTTCGACTATGGCTACACCTTC
TRBD1	TRBV5-6	-	TRBJ1-1	CASSRPGQGLSETEAFF	TGTGCCAGCAGCCGGCCGGGACAGGGACTTTCAGAGACTGAAGCTTTCTTT
TRBD2	TRBV19	-	TRBJ2-3	CASRSMVAGVADTQYF	TGTGCCAGTAGGTCCATGGTAGCGGGAGTGGCAGATACGCAGTATTTT
-	TRBV3-1/TRBV3-2	-	TRBJ1-5	CASSQGSEQPQHF	TGTGCCAGCAGCCAGGGATCGGAGCAGCCCCAGCATTTT
-	TRBV15	-	TRBJ1-2	CATSSRRGYNGYTF	TGTGCCACCAGCAGCAGGAGGGGGTATAATGGCTACACCTTC
-	TRBV9	-	TRBJ1-2	CASSAPGIEGYTF	TGTGCCAGCAGCGCCCCGGGGATAGAGGGCTACACCTTC
-	TRBV19	-	TRBJ1-5	CASNPGTGANQPQHF	TGTGCCAGTAATCCCGGGACGGGGGCCAATCAGCCCCAGCATTTT
-	TRBV2	once	TRBJ2-7	CASRGDDGHYEQYF	TGTGCCAGCAGGGGGGACGATGGGCACTACGAGCAGTACTTC
-	TRBV11-2	-	TRBJ2-1	CASSLAGGGEQFF	TGTGCCAGCAGCTTAGCCGGAGGTGGTGAGCAGTTCTTC
TRBD1	TRBV2	-	TRBJ1-1	CASSGTGGWHTEAFF	TGTGCCAGCAGTGGGACAGGGGGTTGGCACACTGAAGCTTTCTTT
-	TRBV21-1	-	TRBJ1-5	CASSKVPPTYSNQPQHF	TGTGCCAGCAGCAAAGTGCCCCCGACCTATAGCAATCAGCCCCAGCATTTT
-	TRBV5-8	-	TRBJ1-4	CASSLGAGTNEKLFF	TGTGCCAGCAGCTTGGGGGCAGGGACTAATGAAAAACTGTTTTTT
TRBD2	TRBV7-9	-	TRBJ2-2	CASSLELATGELFF	TGTGCCAGCAGCTTGGAACTAGCGACCGGGGAGCTGTTTTTT